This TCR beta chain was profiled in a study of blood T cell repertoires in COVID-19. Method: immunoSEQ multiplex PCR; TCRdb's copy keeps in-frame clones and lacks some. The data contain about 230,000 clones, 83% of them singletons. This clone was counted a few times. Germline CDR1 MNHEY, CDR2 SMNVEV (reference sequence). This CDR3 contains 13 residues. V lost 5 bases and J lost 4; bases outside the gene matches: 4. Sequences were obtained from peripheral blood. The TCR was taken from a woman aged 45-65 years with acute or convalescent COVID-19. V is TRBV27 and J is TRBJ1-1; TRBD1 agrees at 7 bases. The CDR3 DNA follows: TGTGCCAGCAGTCAGGGGGAGGCCACTGAAGCTTTCTTT. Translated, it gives CASSQGEATEAFF.